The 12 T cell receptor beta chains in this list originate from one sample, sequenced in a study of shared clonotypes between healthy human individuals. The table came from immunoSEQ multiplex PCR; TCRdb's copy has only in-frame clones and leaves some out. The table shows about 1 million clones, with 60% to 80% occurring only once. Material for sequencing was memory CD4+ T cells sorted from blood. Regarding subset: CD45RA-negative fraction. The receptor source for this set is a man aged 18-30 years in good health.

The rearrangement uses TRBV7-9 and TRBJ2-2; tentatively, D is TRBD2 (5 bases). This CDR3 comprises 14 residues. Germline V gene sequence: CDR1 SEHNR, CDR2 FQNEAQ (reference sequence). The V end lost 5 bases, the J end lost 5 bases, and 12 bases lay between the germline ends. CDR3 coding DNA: TGTGCCAGCAGCCCACGGGGTGGGACCGGGGAGCTGTTTTTT. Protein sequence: CASSPRGGTGELFF.

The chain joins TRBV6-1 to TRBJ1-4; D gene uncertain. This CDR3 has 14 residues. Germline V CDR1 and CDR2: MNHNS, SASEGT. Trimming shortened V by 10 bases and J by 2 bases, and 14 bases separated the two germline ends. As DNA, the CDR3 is TGTGCCACCCCCTACCCTGGGACTAATGAAAAACTGTTTTTT. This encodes CATPYPGTNEKLFF.

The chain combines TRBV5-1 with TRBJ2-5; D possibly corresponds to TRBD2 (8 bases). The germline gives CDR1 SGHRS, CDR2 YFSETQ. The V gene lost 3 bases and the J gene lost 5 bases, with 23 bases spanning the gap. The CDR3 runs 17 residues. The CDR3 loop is CASSSSGGGRSGETQYF. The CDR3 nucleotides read TGCGCCAGCAGCTCCTCGGGAGGGGGCAGGAGTGGGGAGACCCAGTACTTC.

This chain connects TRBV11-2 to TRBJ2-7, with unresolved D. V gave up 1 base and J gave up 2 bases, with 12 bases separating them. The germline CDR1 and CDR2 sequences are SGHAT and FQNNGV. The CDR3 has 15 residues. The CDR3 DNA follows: TGTGCCAGCAGCTTAGTGGCAGCCCGCGCCTACGAGCAGTACTTC. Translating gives CASSLVAARAYEQYF.

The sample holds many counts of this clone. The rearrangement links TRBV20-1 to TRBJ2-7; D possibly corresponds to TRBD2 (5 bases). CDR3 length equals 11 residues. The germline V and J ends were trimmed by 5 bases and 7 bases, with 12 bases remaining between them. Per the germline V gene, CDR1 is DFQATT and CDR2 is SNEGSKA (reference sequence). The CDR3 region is CSASISGEQYF. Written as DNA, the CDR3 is TGCAGTGCTTCAATTTCGGGGGAGCAGTACTTC.

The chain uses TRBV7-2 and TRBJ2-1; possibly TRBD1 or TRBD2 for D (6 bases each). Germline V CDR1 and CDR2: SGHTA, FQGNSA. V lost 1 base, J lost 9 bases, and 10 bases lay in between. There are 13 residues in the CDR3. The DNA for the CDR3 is TGTGCCAGCAGCTTAGAGGGGGGCTTTGAGCAGTTCTTC. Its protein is CASSLEGGFEQFF.

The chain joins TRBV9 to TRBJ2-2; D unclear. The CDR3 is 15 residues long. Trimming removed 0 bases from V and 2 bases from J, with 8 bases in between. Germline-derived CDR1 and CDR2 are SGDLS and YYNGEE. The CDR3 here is CASSVEPVNTGELFF. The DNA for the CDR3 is TGTGCCAGCAGCGTAGAGCCGGTCAACACCGGGGAGCTGTTTTTT.

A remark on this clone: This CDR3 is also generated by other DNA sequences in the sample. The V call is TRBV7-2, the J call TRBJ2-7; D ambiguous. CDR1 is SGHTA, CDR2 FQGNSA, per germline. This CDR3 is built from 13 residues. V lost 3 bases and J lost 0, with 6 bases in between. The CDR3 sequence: CASSLGVSYEQYF. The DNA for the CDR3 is TGTGCCAGCAGCTTGGGCGTCTCCTACGAGCAGTACTTC.

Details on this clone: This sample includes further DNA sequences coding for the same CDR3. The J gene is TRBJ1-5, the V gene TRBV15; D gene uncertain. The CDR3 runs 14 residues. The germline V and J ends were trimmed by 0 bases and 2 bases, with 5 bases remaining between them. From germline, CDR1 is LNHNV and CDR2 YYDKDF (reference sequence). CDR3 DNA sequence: TGTGCCACCAGCAGAGATGGCGGCAATCAGCCCCAGCATTTT. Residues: CATSRDGGNQPQHF.

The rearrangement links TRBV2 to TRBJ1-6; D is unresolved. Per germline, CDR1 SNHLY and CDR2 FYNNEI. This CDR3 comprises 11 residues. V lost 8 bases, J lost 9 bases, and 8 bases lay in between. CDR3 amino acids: CASGRSSPLHF. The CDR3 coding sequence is TGTGCCAGCGGACGGAGTTCACCCCTCCACTTT.

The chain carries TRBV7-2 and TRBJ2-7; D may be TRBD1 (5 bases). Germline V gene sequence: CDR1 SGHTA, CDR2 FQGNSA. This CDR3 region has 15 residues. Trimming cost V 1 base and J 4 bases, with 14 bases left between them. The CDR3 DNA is TGTGCCAGCAGCTTAGGGCCAGGGATGGCATACGAGCAGTACTTC. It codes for CASSLGPGMAYEQYF.

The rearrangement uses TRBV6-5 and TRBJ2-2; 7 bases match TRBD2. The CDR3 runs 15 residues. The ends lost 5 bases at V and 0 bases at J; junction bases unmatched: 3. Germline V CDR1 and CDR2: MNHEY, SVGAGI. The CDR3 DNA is TGTGCCAGCAGTAGCGGGACTACGAACACCGGGGAGCTGTTTTTT. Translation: CASSSGTTNTGELFF.